The following is a T cell receptor beta chain sequence with its context. This CDR3 is built from 17 residues. The V gene's germline CDR1 is SGHNT and CDR2 YYREEE (reference sequence). J gave up 7 bases and V 3 bases, and 16 bases lay outside the gene matches. The data belong to a study of blood T cell repertoires in COVID-19. Study-wide background: Both acute and convalescent COVID-19 samples were obtained from the United States, Italy and Spain. Sources were T cells, B-cell-depleted T cells, or PBMCs; the material itself was cDNA or gDNA.

Original methodology: Using reference gene primer amplification, nucleated cell counts were estimated. This table comes from immunoSEQ multiplex PCR, and its TCRdb copy is limited to in-frame clones, with some not included. Clonal size and the V and J genes are those of that table, whereas D and trimming came from the DNA. The sample has under 200,000 clones; 70% to 90% are singletons. Enrollment of patients from Seattle took place during active infection, with longitudinal follow-up. Sequencing was carried out using peripheral blood. This rearrangement joins TRBV5-4 to TRBJ1-2, with 9 bases fitting TRBD1. The source is a woman between 45 and 65 years old with COVID-19, enrolled during active disease. CDR3 sequence reads: CASSSKGVGTGSRGYTF. The CDR3 nucleotides are TGTGCCAGCAGCTCCAAAGGCGTGGGGACAGGGTCACGTGGCTACACCTTC.